A selection of T cell receptor beta chains follows, all from one sample in a study of blood T cell repertoires in COVID-19. Data came from immunoSEQ multiplex PCR; TCRdb stores just in-frame clones and leaves some out. Of about 340,000 clones in the sample, roughly 90% were seen once. The sample taken for sequencing was PBMCs or T cells enriched from blood (not recorded which). These receptors all stem from a woman aged 30 to 39 who had recovered from COVID-19. Each CDR3 is given with its conserved first and last residue. D genes are given only for firm matches.

D gene,V gene,J gene,CDR3 DNA,CDR3 protein
TRBD1,TRBV6-5,TRBJ1-4,TGTGCCAGCAGCTACCGGGGGACAGGGATTGAAAAACTGTTTTTT,CASSYRGTGIEKLFF
.,TRBV7-3,TRBJ2-1,TGTGCCAGCAGCTCTCGAGGATGGTCCGATGAGCAGTTCTTC,CASSSRGWSDEQFF
TRBD1,TRBV18,TRBJ1-1,TGTGCCAGCTCACAATGGACAGGGGGTAACACTGAAGCTTTCTTT,CASSQWTGGNTEAFF
.,TRBV7-6,TRBJ2-4,TGTGCCAGCAGCTCCCGACGGAGAGCGACGATAGCCAAAAACATTCAGTACTTC,CASSSRRRATIAKNIQYF
TRBD2,TRBV6-6,TRBJ2-3,TGTGCCAGCAGTCTTACTAGCGGGGGGGGTTGGGGCACAGATACGCAGTATTTT,CASSLTSGGGWGTDTQYF
TRBD2,TRBV6-5,TRBJ2-1,TGTGTCTCGGTAGCGGGAGTCAATGAGCAGTTCTTC,CVSVAGVNEQFF
.,TRBV29-1,TRBJ2-1,TGCAGCGTTGAAGATCTTTCGGGAATTGAGCAGTTCTTC,CSVEDLSGIEQFF
TRBD1,TRBV11-1,TRBJ2-1,TGTGCCAGCAGCCAGCTTGTCCAGGGGGTTACTTTTGAGCAGTTCTTC,CASSQLVQGVTFEQFF
TRBD1,TRBV19,TRBJ2-3,TGTGCCAGTAGGGACAGGGTAACAGATACGCAGTATTTT,CASRDRVTDTQYF
.,TRBV9,TRBJ1-5,TGTGCCAGCAGCCTGCGGGGCAATCAGCCCCAGCATTTT,CASSLRGNQPQHF
TRBD2,TRBV24-1,TRBJ2-2,TGTGCCACCAGTGACCTTGGGAGGGGGAACACCGGGGAGCTGTTTTTT,CATSDLGRGNTGELFF